This T cell receptor beta chain stems from a study of cytomegalovirus exposure and HLA in healthy donors. Generated by immunoSEQ multiplex PCR, the TCRdb table keeps only in-frame clones and is missing some. The table lists roughly 120,000 clones, roughly nine tenths of them singletons. From the roughly 110-subject validation cohort, which was separate from the approximately 670-subject first cohort, the donors were drawn. V was cut by 5 bases and J by 3 bases, with 15 bases left in between. Looked up from germline, CDR1 is SGHRS and CDR2 is YFSETQ. The CDR3 is 14 residues long. Broader study findings: Cytomegalovirus-associated status was assigned to roughly 160 TCR beta chains.

Notes on this clone: Its antigen remains unknown.

The J gene is TRBJ2-7, the V gene TRBV5-1; D not resolved. The clonotype comes from a woman aged 18-35 years in good health and CMV-seronegative. Source material: PBMCs. As DNA, the CDR3 is TGCGCCAGCAGTCTCACAAATCCCAGCTACGAGCAGTACTTC. Amino acid sequence: CASSLTNPSYEQYF.